This TCR beta chain was recovered during a study of T cell repertoires in ileal Crohn's disease. About the research overall: M6 samples are neoterminal ileum biopsies from postoperative colonoscopy. Study conclusions and caveats: Compared with CD4 T cells, sorted CD8 cells carried more expanded clones.

Of note for this clone: The antigen is undetermined.

Trimming left V 0 bases short and J 7 bases short, with 8 bases between. This CDR3 region has 13 residues. Germline lookup yields CDR1 SGHRS and CDR2 YFSETQ. This sample's time point: neoterminal ileum biopsy at postoperative endoscopy, about 6 months after surgery. Some clones are missing from TCRdb's copy, which holds only in-frame ones; the method was immunoSEQ multiplex PCR. The sample lists under 20,000 clones, 72% occurring once. The clonotype comes from an adult with Crohn's disease. V and J are TRBV5-1 and TRBJ1-5; D is unresolved. The sequencing input was ileal tissue. CDR3 sequence reads: CASSLVGEQPQHF. DNA of the CDR3: TGCGCCAGCAGCTTGGTTGGAGAGCAGCCCCAGCATTTT.